The 19 T cell receptor beta chains in this list originate from one sample, sequenced in a study of blood T cells in healthy people across ages. PCR was performed a second time for about 7 to 11 cycles using a sample-barcoded 5' primer and a J-beta primer mix. One entry per CDR3 protein results from TCRdb running MiXCR on the 5' RACE reads. This table holds some 890,000 distinct CDR3 sequences, roughly 29% found once. The sample was also reused in another study, on T cells of mothers and their children.

Sequencing used blood. These receptors were obtained from a woman between 40 and 55 years old in good health.

For this clonotype: One end of the junction is discordant with germline, which a read error may explain. The V and J genes are TRBV7-3 and TRBJ2-2; the D is unclear. Germline CDR1 SGHTA, CDR2 FQGTGA. This CDR3 spans 13 amino acids. CDR3 in amino acids: CASNLTYTGELFF. For the CDR3, the DNA is TGTGCCAGCAACTTAACGTATACCGGGGAGCTGTTTTTT.

This clonotype was counted between two and nine times. V gene TRBV12-3 or TRBV12-4 combines with J gene TRBJ2-1; the match to TRBD1 covers 10 bases. J gave up 1 base and V 3 bases, and 3 bases lay outside the gene matches. This CDR3 contains 16 residues. The CDR3 loop reads CASSFGTGASYNEQFF. CDR3 bases: TGTGCCAGCAGTTTCGGGACAGGGGCTTCCTACAATGAGCAGTTCTTC.

This clonotype was found a few times. One junction end disagrees with the germline gene, perhaps due to a read error. The rearrangement links TRBV10-3 to TRBJ2-7; 9 nucleotides align to TRBD1. The germline V gene encodes CDR1 ENHRY and CDR2 SYGVKD. This CDR3 comprises 15 residues. CDR3 DNA: TGTGCCATCAGTTACGGGACAGGGCCCTCCCACGAGCAGTACTTC. Amino acids: CAISYGTGPSHEQYF.

The chain couples TRBV6-6 to TRBJ1-3; 9 bases agree with TRBD1. This CDR3 comprises 15 residues. Looked up from germline, CDR1 is MNHNY and CDR2 is SVGAGI (reference sequence). After removal of 7 bases from V and 5 bases from J, the junction contained 9 bases not matched to a gene. The CDR3 DNA sequence: TGTGCCAGCACCATACAGGGGGCAAATCGAAACACCATATATTTT. It specifies CASTIQGANRNTIYF.

In this sample, this clonotype turned up many times. This chain connects TRBV29-1 to TRBJ2-6; TRBD1 or TRBD2 may be the D gene (5 bases each). CDR1 SQVTM and CDR2 ANQGSEA come from the germline V gene. V was cut by 7 bases and J by 0 bases, with 16 bases left in between. This CDR3 is 16 amino acids long. Here the CDR3 reads CSATRDVDSGANVLTF. In DNA form, the CDR3 reads TGCAGCGCCACCCGGGACGTCGACTCTGGGGCCAACGTCCTGACTTTC.

This clonotype was found many times. The chain couples TRBV4-3 to TRBJ2-7; 9 nucleotides line up with TRBD1. This CDR3 region has 16 residues. Germline CDR1 LGHNA, CDR2 YSLEER. J lost 1 base, V lost 5 bases, and 9 bases had no gene match. The CDR3 sequence: CASSFSWTGESYEQYF. DNA of the CDR3: TGCGCCAGCAGCTTCTCTTGGACAGGGGAGTCCTACGAGCAGTACTTC.

This clonotype was seen more than once but under ten times. In nucleotides, the CDR3 is TGTGCCAGCAGTGGGCGGCGGAGGGACAATGAGCAGTTCTTC. As protein: CASSGRRRDNEQFF. The chain combines TRBV6-2 or TRBV6-3 with TRBJ2-1; weak D call: TRBD2 (6 bases). Trimming shortened V by 5 bases and J by 5 bases, and 13 bases separated the two germline ends. The CDR3 loop spans 14 amino acids. Germline V gives CDR1 MNHEY, CDR2 SVGEGT.

Details on this clonotype: This could be a read error, since a much larger clone is one nucleotide away. J is TRBJ2-1 and V is TRBV5-1; D is uncertain. Germline CDR1 SGHRS, CDR2 YFSETQ. The CDR3 totals 13 residues. The CDR3 DNA is TGCGCCAGCAGCTTCGAATCCTGCAATGAGCAGTTCTTC. Protein product: CASSFESCNEQFF. Variable domain in full (rest from reference TRBV5-1 and TRBJ2-1): KAGVTQTPRYLIKTRGQQVTLSCSPISGHRSVSWYQQTPGQGLQFLFEYFSETQRNKGNFPGRFSGRQFSNSRSEMNVSTLELGDSALYLCASSFESCNEQFFGPGTRLTVL.

V is TRBV24-1 and J is TRBJ2-1; D may correspond to TRBD1 or TRBD2 (5 bases each). V was trimmed by 2 bases and J by 0 bases, leaving 13 bases between them. The CDR3 loop spans 17 amino acids. Looked up from germline, CDR1 is KGHDR and CDR2 is SFDVKD. This CDR3 is CATSDSGTLSSYNEQFF. In DNA, the CDR3 is TGTGCCACCAGTGATTCTGGGACGTTGAGCTCCTACAATGAGCAGTTCTTC.

This clonotype was recorded a few times. V and J are TRBV5-6 and TRBJ2-1; D remains unclear. This CDR3 has 16 amino acids. The germline V gene encodes CDR1 SGHDT and CDR2 YYEEEE. The ends were cut back, 0 bases at V and 0 bases at J, with 10 bases in the middle. As DNA, the CDR3 is TGTGCCAGCAGCTTGGCGGAGAGCAGCTCCTACAATGAGCAGTTCTTC. Translation: CASSLAESSSYNEQFF.

This clonotype showed up many times. The J gene is TRBJ2-1, the V gene TRBV20-1, with 10 bases matching TRBD2. V gave up 1 base and J gave up 3 bases; unmatched junction bases: 6. Per the germline V gene, CDR1 is DFQATT and CDR2 is SNEGSKA (reference sequence). The length of the CDR3 is 16 residues. The CDR3 reads CSARGLAGAYYNEQFF. The CDR3 DNA reads TGCAGTGCTAGAGGCCTAGCGGGGGCCTACTACAATGAGCAGTTCTTC.

On this clonotype: Possible read error: a much larger clone is one base away. The chain recombines TRBV5-1 with TRBJ2-1; D possibly corresponds to TRBD1 (6 bases). The CDR3 contains 15 residues. Germline-derived CDR1 and CDR2 are SGHRS and YFSETQ. V lost 1 base and J lost 7, with 15 bases in between. The CDR3 DNA reads TGCGCCAGCAGCTTGACCGTTAGAGGGGGAAATGAGCAGTTCTTC. This sequence encodes CASSLTVRGGNEQFF. The whole variable domain, remainder taken from reference TRBV5-1 and TRBJ2-1, is KAGVTQTPRYLIKTRGQQVTLSCSPISGHRSVSWYQQTPGQGLQFLFEYFSETQRNKGNFPGRFSGRQFSNSRSEMNVSTLELGDSALYLCASSLTVRGGNEQFFGPGTRLTVL.

This clonotype was observed many times. This chain joins TRBV29-1 and TRBJ2-7, with 10 bases aligning to TRBD2. CDR1 is SQVTM, CDR2 ANQGSEA, per germline. CDR3 length: 14 amino acids. V gave up 6 bases and J gave up 8 bases; unmatched junction bases: 13. DNA of the CDR3: TGCAGCGTGGGATCTACAAGCGGGGGGGAAAAGCAGTACTTC. Translating gives CSVGSTSGGEKQYF.

CDR3 DNA: TGCAGTGCTAGCCTAATATCGGGACTAGCGGAAGAGACCCAGTACTTC. Protein: CSASLISGLAEETQYF. This chain links TRBV20-1 with TRBJ2-5; TRBD2 matches at 11 bases. CDR3 length: 16 amino acids. The ends lost 3 bases at V and 3 bases at J; junction bases unmatched: 9. Germline V gene data show CDR1 as DFQATT and CDR2 as SNEGSKA (reference sequence).

Of note for this clonotype: With a much larger clone just one base away, this may be a read error. The V call is TRBV20-1, the J call TRBJ2-5; unclear D gene. The J call may not be correct, given that the DNA end is closer to TRBJ2-7. CDR3 length: 12 residues. Germline loops: CDR1 DFQATT, CDR2 SNEGSKA (reference sequence). The CDR3 coding sequence is TGCAGTGCTAGCGATGGGCCCTACGAGCAGTACTTC. As protein: CSASDGPYEQYF.

Concerning this clonotype itself: This may stem from a read error, because a much larger clone lies one nucleotide away. The chain couples TRBV7-2 to TRBJ2-1; TRBD2 aligns across 12 bases. CDR1 is SGHTA and CDR2 is FQGNSA in the germline V gene. The CDR3 is made up of 15 amino acids. CDR3 DNA sequence: TGTGTCAGCAGCTCCCTAGCGGGGGGGCGAAATGAGCAGTTCTTC. Its translation is CVSSSLAGGRNEQFF. The complete variable domain, with remaining parts taken from reference TRBV7-2 and TRBJ2-1, reads GAGVSQSPSNKVTEKGKDVELRCDPISGHTALYWYRQSLGQGLEFLIYFQGNSAPDKSGLPSDRFSAERTGGSVSTLTIQRTQQEDSAVYLCVSSSLAGGRNEQFFGPGTRLTVL.

The gene calls are TRBV28 and TRBJ1-5; TRBD1 matches 7 bases. The germline CDR1 and CDR2 sequences are MDHEN and SYDVKM. The CDR3 consists of 16 residues. V trimming: 2 bases; J trimming: 7 bases; junction bases outside the gene matches: 11. The CDR3 nucleotides are TGTGCCAGCAGTTTAGATTTGGGAGGGGGCGAACAGCCCCAGCATTTT. Protein: CASSLDLGGGEQPQHF. The whole variable domain, remainder taken from reference TRBV28 and TRBJ1-5, is DVKVTQSSRYLVKRTGEKVFLECVQDMDHENMFWYRQDPGLGLRLIYFSYDVKMKEKGDIPEGYSVSREKKERFSLILESASTNQTSMYLCASSLDLGGGEQPQHFGDGTRLSIL.

Details on this clonotype: With a much larger clone just one base away, this may be a read error. This chain connects TRBV7-9 to TRBJ2-7, with 8 positions matching TRBD1. The CDR3 covers 15 residues. Germline V lookup: CDR1 SEHNR, CDR2 FQNEAQ (reference sequence). The CDR3 loop reads CAGSIYRGSSYEQYF. The CDR3 nucleotides are TGTGCCGGCAGCATTTACAGGGGGAGCTCCTACGAGCAGTACTTC.

This clonotype was observed a handful of times. V usage is TRBV20-1 and J usage is TRBJ2-3; TRBD2 matches 14 bases. CDR1 and CDR2 (germline): DFQATT, SNEGSKA (reference sequence). This CDR3 spans 18 amino acids. Unmatched junction bases numbered 10, after V lost 5 bases and J lost 0 bases. CDR3 residues: CSADRPGLAGESTDTQYF. The CDR3 coding sequence is TGCAGTGCTGATCGACCGGGACTAGCGGGGGAAAGCACAGATACGCAGTATTTT.